The 7 T cell receptor beta chains below were found in one sample sequenced in a study of CD8 T cells in ankylosing spondylitis. Each CDR3 protein gets one entry after TCRdb re-called the 5' RACE reads with MiXCR. The sample shows hundreds of thousands of distinct CDR3 sequences, roughly 12% of them seen only once. The antigens these receptors bind are not known. Study-wide findings and caveats: Roughly 8 highly homologous variants made up a TCR beta motif that seemed to typify ankylosing spondylitis blood.

Sequenced sample: blood, either unsorted or a sorted T cell fraction (not recorded which). Source of these receptors: a male donor with ankylosing spondylitis.

The chain has TRBV5-1 and TRBJ1-5, with D perhaps TRBD1 (6 bases). Germline assignment: CDR1 SGHRS and CDR2 YFSETQ. The CDR3 is 15 amino acids. V shed 4 bases and J shed 9 bases, with 20 bases lying between them. This CDR3 reads CASSAGTPPVAPQHF. The CDR3 bases are TGCGCCAGCAGCGCGGGGACACCCCCGGTGGCGCCCCAGCATTTT.

This clonotype was seen a handful of times. The rearrangement links TRBV20-1 to TRBJ2-7, with TRBD2 identical over 7 bases. Unmatched junction bases numbered 9, after V lost 0 bases and J lost 4 bases. Germline CDR1 and CDR2: DFQATT and SNEGSKA (reference sequence). This CDR3 is built from 15 residues. CDR3 amino acids: CSARDGAGVSYEQYF. DNA of the CDR3: TGCAGTGCTAGAGATGGTGCGGGAGTAAGTTACGAGCAGTACTTC.

V is TRBV7-9 and J is TRBJ2-7; tentative D call: TRBD1 (5 bases). V lost 9 bases and J lost 3, with 18 bases in between. Germline CDR1 and CDR2: SEHNR and FQNEAQ (reference sequence). This CDR3 spans 14 amino acids. The CDR3: CASRRISGIYEQYF. DNA for the CDR3: TGTGCCAGTAGAAGAATTTCAGGGATCTACGAGCAGTACTTC.

The V gene is TRBV29-1, the J gene TRBJ2-7, with 10 bases aligning to TRBD2. The length of the CDR3 is 15 residues. V shed 0 bases and J 6 bases; nucleotides not matched to a gene: 8. CDR1 and CDR2 (germline): SQVTM, ANQGSEA. This CDR3 is CSVEDVLAGGGEQYF. DNA of the CDR3: TGCAGCGTTGAAGACGTGTTAGCGGGAGGCGGCGAGCAGTACTTC.

This clonotype has more than one count but fewer than ten. This chain joins TRBV3-1 and TRBJ1-1; weak D call: TRBD1 (5 bases). Looked up from germline, CDR1 is LGHDT and CDR2 is YNNKEL (reference sequence). V was shortened by 2 bases and J by 11 bases, with 12 bases between the two germline ends. The CDR3 runs to 12 residues. CDR3 sequence (DNA): TGTGCCAGCAGCCAATCCACAGGAGAGGCTTTCTTT. This translates into CASSQSTGEAFF.

This clonotype was found many times. V gene TRBV20-1 combines with J gene TRBJ2-3, with 7 nucleotides matching TRBD2. The CDR3 is made up of 16 amino acids. V lost 0 bases to trimming and J lost 4 bases; unmatched junction nucleotides: 10. Germline CDR1 reads DFQATT; CDR2 reads SNEGSKA (reference sequence). The CDR3 is CSARDRPAGTPDTQYF. CDR3 nucleotide sequence: TGCAGTGCTAGAGATCGGCCAGCGGGAACTCCAGATACGCAGTATTTT.

This clonotype showed up just a few times. The chain recombines TRBV20-1 with TRBJ1-1; TRBD1 is a possible D gene (6 bases). V was clipped by 6 bases and J by 0 bases, with 14 bases between them. Germline CDR1 is DFQATT and CDR2 is SNEGSKA (reference sequence). This CDR3 spans 14 amino acids. CDR3 coding DNA: TGCAGTGCCACGAACAGGGTGATGAACACTGAAGCTTTCTTT. This codes for CSATNRVMNTEAFF.